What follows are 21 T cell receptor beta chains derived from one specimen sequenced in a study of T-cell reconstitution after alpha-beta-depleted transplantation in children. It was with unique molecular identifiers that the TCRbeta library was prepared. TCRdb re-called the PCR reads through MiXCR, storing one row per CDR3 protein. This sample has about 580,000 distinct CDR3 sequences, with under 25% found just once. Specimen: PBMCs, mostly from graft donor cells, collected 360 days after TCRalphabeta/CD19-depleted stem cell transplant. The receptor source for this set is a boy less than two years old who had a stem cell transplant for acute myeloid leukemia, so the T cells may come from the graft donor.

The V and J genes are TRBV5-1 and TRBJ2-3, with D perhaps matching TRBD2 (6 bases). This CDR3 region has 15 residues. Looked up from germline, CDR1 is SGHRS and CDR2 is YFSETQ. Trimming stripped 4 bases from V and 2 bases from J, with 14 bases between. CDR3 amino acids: CASSVGLILTDTQYF. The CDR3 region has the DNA TGCGCCAGCAGCGTCGGACTAATCCTCACAGATACGCAGTATTTT. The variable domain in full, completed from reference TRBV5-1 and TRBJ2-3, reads KAGVTQTPRYLIKTRGQQVTLSCSPISGHRSVSWYQQTPGQGLQFLFEYFSETQRNKGNFPGRFSGRQFSNSRSEMNVSTLELGDSALYLCASSVGLILTDTQYFGPGTRLTVL.

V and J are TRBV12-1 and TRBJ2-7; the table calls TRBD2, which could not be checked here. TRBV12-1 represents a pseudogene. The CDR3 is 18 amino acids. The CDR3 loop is CASSFEPPTSAASYEQYF. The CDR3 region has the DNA TGTGCCAGCAGCTTTGAGCCCCCAACTAGCGCGGCGTCCTACGAGCAGTACTTC.

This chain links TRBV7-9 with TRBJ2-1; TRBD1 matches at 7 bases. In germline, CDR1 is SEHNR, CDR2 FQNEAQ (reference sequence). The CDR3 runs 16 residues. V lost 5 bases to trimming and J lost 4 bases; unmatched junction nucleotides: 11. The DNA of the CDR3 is TGTGCCAGCAGCGAAGCAGGGGGATGGGCGTACAATGAGCAGTTCTTC. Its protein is CASSEAGGWAYNEQFF.

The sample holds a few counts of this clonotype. The CDR3 DNA reads TGCAGTGCTACTGGAGACAGCTCCTACGAGCAGTACTTC. Translating it yields CSATGDSSYEQYF. V gene TRBV20-1 combines with J gene TRBJ2-7; D may be TRBD1 (5 bases). The length of the CDR3 is 13 residues. Per germline, CDR1 DFQATT and CDR2 SNEGSKA (reference sequence). Trimming pared 4 bases from V and 0 bases from J, leaving 10 bases between.

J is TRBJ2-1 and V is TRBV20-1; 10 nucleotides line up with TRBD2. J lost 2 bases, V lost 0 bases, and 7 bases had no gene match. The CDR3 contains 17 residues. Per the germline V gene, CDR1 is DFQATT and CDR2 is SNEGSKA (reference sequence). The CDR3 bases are TGCAGTGCTAGAGAAAAGCGGGGGGGCCGGGCCTACAATGAGCAGTTCTTC. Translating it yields CSAREKRGGRAYNEQFF.

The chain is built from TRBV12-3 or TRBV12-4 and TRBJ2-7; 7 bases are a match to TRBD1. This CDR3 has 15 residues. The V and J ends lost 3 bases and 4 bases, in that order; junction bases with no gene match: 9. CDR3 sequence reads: CASSFRSGQQYEQYF. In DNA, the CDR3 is TGTGCCAGCAGTTTTCGGTCGGGACAGCAATACGAGCAGTACTTC.

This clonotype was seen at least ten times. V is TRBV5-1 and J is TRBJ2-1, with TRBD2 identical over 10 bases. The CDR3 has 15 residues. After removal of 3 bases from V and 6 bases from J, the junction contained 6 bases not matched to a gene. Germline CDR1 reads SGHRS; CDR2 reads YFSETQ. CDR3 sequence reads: CASSSPGLAINEQFF. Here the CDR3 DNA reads TGCGCCAGCAGCTCCCCGGGACTAGCGATCAATGAGCAGTTCTTC.

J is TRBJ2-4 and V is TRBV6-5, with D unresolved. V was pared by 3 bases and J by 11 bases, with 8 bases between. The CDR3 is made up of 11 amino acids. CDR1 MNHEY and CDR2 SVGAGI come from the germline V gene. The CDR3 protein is CASSYGTFQYF. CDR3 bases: TGTGCCAGCAGTTATGGCACGTTTCAGTACTTC.

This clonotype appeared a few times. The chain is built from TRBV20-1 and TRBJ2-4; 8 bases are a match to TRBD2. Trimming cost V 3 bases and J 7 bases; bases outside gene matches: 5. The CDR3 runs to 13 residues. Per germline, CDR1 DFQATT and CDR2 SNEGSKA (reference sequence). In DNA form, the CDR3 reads TGCAGTGCTAGGACGGGACTAGTGAACATTCAGTACTTC. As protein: CSARTGLVNIQYF.

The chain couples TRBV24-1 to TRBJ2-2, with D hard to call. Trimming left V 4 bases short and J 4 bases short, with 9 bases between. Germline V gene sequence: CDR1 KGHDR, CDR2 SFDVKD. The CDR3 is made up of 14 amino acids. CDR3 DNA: TGTGCCACCAGTGACACAAAGGGCACCGGGGAGCTGTTTTTT. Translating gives CATSDTKGTGELFF.

CDR3 nucleotide sequence: TGTGCCAGCAGTTACTCGGACAGGTACAATGAGCAGTTCTTC. Residues: CASSYSDRYNEQFF. The chain recombines TRBV6-2 or TRBV6-3 with TRBJ2-1, with 7 bases matching TRBD1. Per germline, CDR1 MNHEY and CDR2 SVGEGT. Losses at the gene ends were 0 bases for V and 4 bases for J; bases not matched to a gene: 0. The CDR3 length is 14 residues.

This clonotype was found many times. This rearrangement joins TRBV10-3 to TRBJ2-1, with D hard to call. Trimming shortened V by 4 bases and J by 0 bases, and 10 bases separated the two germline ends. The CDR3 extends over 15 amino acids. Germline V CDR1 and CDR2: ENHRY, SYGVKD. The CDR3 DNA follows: TGTGCCATCAGTGCTAGGGCCAACTCCTACAATGAGCAGTTCTTC. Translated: CAISARANSYNEQFF.

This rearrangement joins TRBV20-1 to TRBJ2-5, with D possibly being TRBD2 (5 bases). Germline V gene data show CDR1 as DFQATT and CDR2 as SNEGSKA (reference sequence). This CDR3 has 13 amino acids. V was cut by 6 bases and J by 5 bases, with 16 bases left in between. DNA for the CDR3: TGCAGTGCGGGCGGGCGTTTCAGGGAGACCCAGTACTTC. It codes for CSAGGRFRETQYF.

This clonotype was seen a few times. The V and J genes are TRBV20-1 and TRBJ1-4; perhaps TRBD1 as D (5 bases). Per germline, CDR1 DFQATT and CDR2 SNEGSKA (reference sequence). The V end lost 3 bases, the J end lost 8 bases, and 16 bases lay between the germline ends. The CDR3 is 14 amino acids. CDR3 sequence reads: CSAREGPRREKLFF. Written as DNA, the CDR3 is TGCAGTGCTAGGGAGGGGCCAAGGAGGGAAAAACTGTTTTTT.

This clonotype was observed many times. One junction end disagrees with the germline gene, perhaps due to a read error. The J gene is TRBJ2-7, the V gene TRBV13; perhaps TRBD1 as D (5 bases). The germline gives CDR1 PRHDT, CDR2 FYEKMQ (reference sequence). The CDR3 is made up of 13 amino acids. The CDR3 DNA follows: TGTGCCAGCAGCGCCAACCCTCTGACAGAAATCCACTTC. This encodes CASSANPLTEIHF. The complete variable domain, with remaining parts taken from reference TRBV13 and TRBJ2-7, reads AAGVIQSPRHLIKEKRETATLKCYPIPRHDTVYWYQQGPGQDPQFLISFYEKMQSDKGSIPDRFSAQQFSDYHSELNMSSLELGDSALYFCASSANPLTEIHFGPGTRLTVT.

CDR3 coding DNA: TGCAGTGCTAGCAAACGCGGGACAGGGGGCAATCAGCCCCAGCATTTT. It encodes CSASKRGTGGNQPQHF. The V and J genes are TRBV20-1 and TRBJ1-5; 10 bases map to TRBD1. The ends lost 3 bases at V and 2 bases at J; junction bases unmatched: 7. Per the germline V gene, CDR1 is DFQATT and CDR2 is SNEGSKA (reference sequence). The CDR3 loop spans 16 amino acids.

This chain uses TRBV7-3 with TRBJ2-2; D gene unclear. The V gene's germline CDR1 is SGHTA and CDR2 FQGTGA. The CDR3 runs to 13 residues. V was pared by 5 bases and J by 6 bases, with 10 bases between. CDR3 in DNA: TGTGCCAGCAGCGTGACATTTTCCGGGGAGCTGTTTTTT. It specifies CASSVTFSGELFF.

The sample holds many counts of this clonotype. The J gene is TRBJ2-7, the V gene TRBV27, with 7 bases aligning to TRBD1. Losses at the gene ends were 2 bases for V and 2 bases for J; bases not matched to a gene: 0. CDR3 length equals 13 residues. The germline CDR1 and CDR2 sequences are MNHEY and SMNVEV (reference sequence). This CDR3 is CASSLTGAYEQYV. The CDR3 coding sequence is TGTGCCAGCAGTTTAACAGGGGCCTACGAGCAGTACGTC.

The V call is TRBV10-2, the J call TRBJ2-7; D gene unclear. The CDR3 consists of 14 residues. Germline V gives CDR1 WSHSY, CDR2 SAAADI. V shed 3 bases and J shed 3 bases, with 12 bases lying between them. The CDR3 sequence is CASSEGWLSYEQYV. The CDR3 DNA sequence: TGCGCCAGCAGTGAAGGGTGGCTAAGCTACGAGCAGTACGTC.

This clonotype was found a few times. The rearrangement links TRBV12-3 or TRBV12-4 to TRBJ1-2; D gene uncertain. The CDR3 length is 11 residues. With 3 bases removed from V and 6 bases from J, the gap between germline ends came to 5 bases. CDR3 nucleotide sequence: TGTGCCAGCAGTTTCGGCCATGGCTACACCTTC. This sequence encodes CASSFGHGYTF.

CDR3 sequence: CASSQDQWGGYEQYF. CDR3 bases: TGCGCCAGCAGCCAAGATCAGTGGGGCGGATACGAGCAGTACTTC. This chain joins TRBV4-3 and TRBJ2-7; weak D call: TRBD1 (5 bases). Trimming removed 0 bases from V and 4 bases from J, with 13 bases in between. The germline V gene has CDR1 LGHNA and CDR2 YSLEER. The CDR3 has 15 amino acids.